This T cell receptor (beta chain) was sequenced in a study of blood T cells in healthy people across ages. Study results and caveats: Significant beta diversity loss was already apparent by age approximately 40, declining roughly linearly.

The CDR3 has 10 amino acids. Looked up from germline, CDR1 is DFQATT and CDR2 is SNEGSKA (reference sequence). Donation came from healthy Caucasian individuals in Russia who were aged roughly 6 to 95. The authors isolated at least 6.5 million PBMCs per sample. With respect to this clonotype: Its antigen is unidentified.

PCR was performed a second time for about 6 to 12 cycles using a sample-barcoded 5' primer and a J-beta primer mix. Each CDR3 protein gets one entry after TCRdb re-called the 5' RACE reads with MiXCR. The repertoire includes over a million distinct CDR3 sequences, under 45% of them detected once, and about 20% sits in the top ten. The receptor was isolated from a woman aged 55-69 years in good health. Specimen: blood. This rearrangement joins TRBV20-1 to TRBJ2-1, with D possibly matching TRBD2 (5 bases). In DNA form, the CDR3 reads TGCAGCGCCCATGCGGGTGAGCAGTTCTTC. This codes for CSAHAGEQFF.